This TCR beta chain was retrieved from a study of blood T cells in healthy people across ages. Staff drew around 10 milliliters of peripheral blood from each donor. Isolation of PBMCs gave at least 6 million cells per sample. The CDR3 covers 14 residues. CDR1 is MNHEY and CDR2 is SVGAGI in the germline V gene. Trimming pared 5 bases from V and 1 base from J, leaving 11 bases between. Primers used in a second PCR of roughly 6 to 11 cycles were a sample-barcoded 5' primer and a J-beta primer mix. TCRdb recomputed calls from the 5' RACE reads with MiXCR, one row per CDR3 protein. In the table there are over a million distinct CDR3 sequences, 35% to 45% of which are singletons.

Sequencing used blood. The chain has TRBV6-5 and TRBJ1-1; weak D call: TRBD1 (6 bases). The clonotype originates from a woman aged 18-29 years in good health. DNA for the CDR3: TGTGCCAGCAGTGACCGGGACACGAACACTGAAGCTTTCTTT. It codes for CASSDRDTNTEAFF.